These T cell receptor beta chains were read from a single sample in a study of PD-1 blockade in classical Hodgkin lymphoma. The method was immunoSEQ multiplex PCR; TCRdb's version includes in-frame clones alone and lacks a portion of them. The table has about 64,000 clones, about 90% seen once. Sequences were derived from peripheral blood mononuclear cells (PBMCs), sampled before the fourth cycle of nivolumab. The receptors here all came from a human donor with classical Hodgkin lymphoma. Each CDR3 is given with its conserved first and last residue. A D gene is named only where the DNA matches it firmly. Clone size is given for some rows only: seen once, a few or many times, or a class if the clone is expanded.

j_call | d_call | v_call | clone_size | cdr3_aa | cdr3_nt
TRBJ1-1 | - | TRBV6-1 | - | CASSSNVGGTEAFF | TGTGCCAGCAGCTCAAACGTCGGAGGCACTGAAGCTTTCTTT
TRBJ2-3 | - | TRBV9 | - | CASSGDTQYF | TGTGCCAGCAGCGGTGATACGCAGTATTTT
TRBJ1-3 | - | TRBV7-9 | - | CASSLGGQLSSGNTIYF | TGTGCCAGCAGCTTAGGGGGACAACTAAGCTCTGGAAACACCATATATTTT
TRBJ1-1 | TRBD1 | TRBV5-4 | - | CASSLDRGHAEAFF | TGTGCCAGCAGCTTGGACAGGGGGCACGCTGAAGCTTTCTTT
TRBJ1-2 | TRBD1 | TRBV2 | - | CASTVGDSILYGYTF | TGTGCCAGCACCGTAGGGGACAGCATTCTCTATGGCTACACCTTC
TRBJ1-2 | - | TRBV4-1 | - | CASSQTGSIYGYTF | TGCGCCAGCAGCCAAACAGGGAGTATCTATGGCTACACCTTC
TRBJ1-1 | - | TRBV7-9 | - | CASSFQGGMNTEAFF | TGTGCCAGCAGCTTCCAGGGCGGGATGAACACTGAAGCTTTCTTT
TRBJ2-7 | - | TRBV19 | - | CASSIAGDRSYEQYF | TGTGCCAGTAGTATAGCGGGGGACAGAAGTTACGAGCAGTACTTC
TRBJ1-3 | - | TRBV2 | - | CASSLTSSGNTIYF | TGTGCCAGCAGTCTTACCTCCTCTGGAAACACCATATATTTT
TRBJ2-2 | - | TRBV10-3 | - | CAINHLGTGELFF | TGTGCCATCAACCACCTGGGCACCGGGGAGCTGTTTTTT
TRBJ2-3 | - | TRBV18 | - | CASSPVGGHTDTQYF | TGTGCCAGCTCACCAGTTGGGGGGCACACAGATACGCAGTATTTT
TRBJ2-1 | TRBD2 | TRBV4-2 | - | CASSHERAGLAADNEQFF | TGTGCCAGCAGCCATGAAAGGGCGGGACTAGCGGCCGACAATGAGCAGTTCTTC
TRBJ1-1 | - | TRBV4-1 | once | CASSQPGKTRENTEAFF | TGCGCCAGCAGCCAGCCAGGAAAAACCCGGGAGAACACTGAAGCTTTCTTT
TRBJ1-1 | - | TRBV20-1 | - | CSASRHLHFF | TGCAGTGCTAGCCGACATCTCCATTTCTTT
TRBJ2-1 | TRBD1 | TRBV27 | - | CATRTGPTYNEQFF | TGTGCCACTCGGACAGGGCCTACCTACAATGAGCAGTTCTTC
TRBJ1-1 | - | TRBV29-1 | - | CSVEPSGDTEAFF | TGCAGCGTTGAACCCAGCGGGGACACTGAAGCTTTCTTT
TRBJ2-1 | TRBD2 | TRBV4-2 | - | CASSQATSGIHNEQFF | TGTGCCAGCAGCCAAGCGACTAGCGGGATCCACAATGAGCAGTTCTTC
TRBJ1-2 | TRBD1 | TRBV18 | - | CASSPLWDRTNYGYTF | TGTGCCAGCTCACCGCTCTGGGACAGGACAAACTATGGCTACACCTTC
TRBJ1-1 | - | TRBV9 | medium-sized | CASSLLRNVNTEAFF | TGTGCCAGCAGCCTCCTCAGGAACGTCAACACTGAAGCTTTCTTT
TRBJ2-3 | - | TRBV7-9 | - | CASSSHTDTQYF | TGTGCCAGCAGCTCCCACACAGATACGCAGTATTTT
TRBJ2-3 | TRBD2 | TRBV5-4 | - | CASSLLAASTDTQYF | TGTGCCAGCAGCTTACTAGCGGCTAGCACAGATACGCAGTATTTT
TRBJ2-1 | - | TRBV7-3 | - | CASSLDNGGYNEQFF | TGTGCCAGCAGCTTAGACAACGGGGGTTACAATGAGCAGTTCTTC
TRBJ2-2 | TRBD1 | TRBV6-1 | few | CASRGQGDGAGELFF | TGTGCCAGCAGGGGACAGGGGGATGGGGCCGGGGAGCTGTTTTTT
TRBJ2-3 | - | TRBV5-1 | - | CASSLGPADTQYF | TGCGCCAGCAGCTTGGGGCCCGCAGATACGCAGTATTTT
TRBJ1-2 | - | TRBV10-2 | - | CASIGQRIHGYTF | TGCGCCAGCATTGGACAGAGGATTCATGGCTACACCTTC
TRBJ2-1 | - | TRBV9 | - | CASSHDGDSYNEQFF | TGTGCCAGCAGCCACGACGGGGACTCCTACAATGAGCAGTTCTTC
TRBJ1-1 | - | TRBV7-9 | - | CASSFRAEAFF | TGTGCCAGCAGCTTTCGGGCTGAAGCTTTCTTT
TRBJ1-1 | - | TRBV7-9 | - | CASSVSGRKNTEAFF | TGTGCCAGCAGCGTATCGGGACGGAAGAACACTGAAGCTTTCTTT
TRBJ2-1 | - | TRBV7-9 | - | CASSSGQHNEQFF | TGTGCCAGCAGCTCGGGACAACATAATGAGCAGTTCTTC
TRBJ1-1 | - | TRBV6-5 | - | CASSLLTFKGYAEAFF | TGTGCCAGCAGTTTACTCACTTTTAAAGGTTACGCTGAAGCTTTCTTT
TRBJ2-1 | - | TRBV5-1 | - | CASGADNEQFF | TGCGCCAGCGGAGCGGATAATGAGCAGTTCTTC
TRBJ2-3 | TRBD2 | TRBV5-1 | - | CASSLPILAGSTDTQYF | TGCGCCAGCAGCTTACCGATCTTAGCGGGCAGCACAGATACGCAGTATTTT
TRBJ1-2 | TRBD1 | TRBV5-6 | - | CASSRDSNYGYTF | TGTGCCAGCAGCCGGGACAGTAACTATGGCTACACCTTC
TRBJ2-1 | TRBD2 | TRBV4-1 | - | CASSQAGDPWDEQFF | TGCGCCAGCAGCCAGGCGGGGGACCCTTGGGATGAGCAGTTCTTC
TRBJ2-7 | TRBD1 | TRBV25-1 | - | CASYLNPGQGVYEQYF | TGTGCCAGCTATCTAAACCCGGGACAGGGGGTTTACGAGCAGTACTTC
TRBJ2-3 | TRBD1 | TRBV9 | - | CASSPPGTATDTQYF | TGTGCCAGCAGCCCCCCCGGGACAGCCACAGATACGCAGTATTTT
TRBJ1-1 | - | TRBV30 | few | CACGANTEAFF | TGTGCCTGCGGAGCGAACACTGAAGCTTTCTTT
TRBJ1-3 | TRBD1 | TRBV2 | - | CASSAGGASRNTIYF | TGTGCCAGCAGTGCAGGGGGCGCATCCAGAAACACCATATATTTT
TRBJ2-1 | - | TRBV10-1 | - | CASSDPVSSYNEQFF | TGCGCCAGCAGTGACCCCGTGAGCTCCTACAATGAGCAGTTCTTC
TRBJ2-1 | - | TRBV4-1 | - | CASSRTGLSHEQFF | TGCGCCAGCAGCCGGACGGGACTGTCCCATGAGCAGTTCTTC
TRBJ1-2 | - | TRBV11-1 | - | CASSPLVVNYGYTF | TGTGCCAGCAGCCCCCTTGTGGTGAACTATGGCTACACCTTC
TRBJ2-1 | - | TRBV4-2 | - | CASSPLGGGNYNEQFF | TGTGCCAGCAGCCCTCTGGGCGGCGGCAACTACAATGAGCAGTTCTTC
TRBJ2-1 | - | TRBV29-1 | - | CSVDYRAYNNEQFF | TGCAGCGTTGACTACAGGGCGTACAACAATGAGCAGTTCTTC
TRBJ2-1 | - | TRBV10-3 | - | CAISESGGSSYNEQFF | TGTGCCATCAGTGAGTCTGGGGGAAGCTCCTACAATGAGCAGTTCTTC
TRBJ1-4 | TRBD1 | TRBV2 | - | CAISGTGDEKLFF | TGTGCCATCTCCGGGACAGGGGACGAAAAACTGTTTTTT
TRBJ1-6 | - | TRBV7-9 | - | CTSSQHDKTGNRTPLHF | TGTACCAGCAGCCAGCACGATAAGACCGGGAATCGGACTCCCCTCCACTTT
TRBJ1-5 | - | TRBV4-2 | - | CASSHRNQPQHF | TGTGCCAGCAGCCATAGAAATCAGCCCCAGCATTTT
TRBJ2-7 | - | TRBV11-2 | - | CASREGGQGSYEQYF | TGTGCCAGCAGGGAAGGTGGGCAGGGATCCTACGAGCAGTACTTC
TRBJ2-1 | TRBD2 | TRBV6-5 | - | CASSTGLAEQFF | TGTGCCAGCAGTACGGGACTAGCGGAGCAGTTCTTC
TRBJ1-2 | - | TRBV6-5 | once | CASSYQGKARGYTF | TGTGCCAGCAGTTACCAGGGAAAAGCTCGAGGCTACACCTTC
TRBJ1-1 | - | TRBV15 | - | CATSRRRTENTEAFF | TGTGCCACCAGCAGGAGAAGAACAGAAAACACTGAAGCTTTCTTT
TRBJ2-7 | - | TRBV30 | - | CAWSVGGSIPYEQYF | TGTGCCTGGAGTGTCGGCGGTAGCATCCCCTACGAGCAGTACTTC
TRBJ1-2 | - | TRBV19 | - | CASNLGARDGYTF | TGTGCCAGTAATTTGGGGGCGCGAGATGGCTACACCTTC
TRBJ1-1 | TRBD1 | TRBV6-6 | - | CASSRPGGRAFF | TGTGCCAGCAGTAGGCCAGGGGGACGGGCTTTCTTT
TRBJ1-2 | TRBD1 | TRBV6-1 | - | CASSDRGPDYTF | TGTGCCAGCAGTGACAGGGGGCCGGACTACACCTTC
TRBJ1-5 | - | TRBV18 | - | CASSLRNQPQHF | TGTGCCAGCTCGCTCCGGAATCAGCCCCAGCATTTT
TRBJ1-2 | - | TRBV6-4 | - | CASSDSRTARGYTF | TGTGCCAGCAGTGACTCTAGGACAGCGAGAGGCTACACCTTC